What follows are 2 T cell receptor beta chains derived from one specimen sequenced in a study of T cells in Graves' hyperthyroidism and ophthalmopathy. RNA transcripts provided the source from which TCR beta CDR3 regions were amplified. Carried out on the TCR CDR3, a first-round RT-PCR used the HTBI primer set. Via MiXCR, TCRdb re-called the multiplex PCR reads, giving one row per CDR3 protein. The sample includes 450,000 to 600,000 distinct CDR3 sequences, just under 20% seen only once; the top ten take roughly 44%. Source material: blood. Every receptor here comes from a man aged 35 to 55 with Graves' ophthalmopathy.

This clonotype has just a few counts. This chain uses TRBV3-1 with TRBJ1-6; 10 nucleotides line up with TRBD1. The J segment lost 7 bases and the V segment lost 5 bases, leaving 11 bases of the junction unmatched. The CDR3 totals 17 residues. Germline assignment: CDR1 LGHDT and CDR2 YNNKEL (reference sequence). CDR3 nucleotides: TGTGCCAGCAGCACCCGGGACAGGGGTCTTACAAATTCACCCCTCCACTTT. Translation: CASSTRDRGLTNSPLHF.

DNA of the CDR3: TGCAGTGCTTATAATACAGGGGAAGGTGGAAACACCATATATTTT. Its protein product is CSAYNTGEGGNTIYF. This chain uses TRBV20-1 with TRBJ1-3, with 7 bases that match TRBD1. CDR3 length: 15 amino acids. From germline, CDR1 is DFQATT and CDR2 SNEGSKA (reference sequence). The junction had 10 bases not matched to a gene; V was cut back by 5 bases and J by 3 bases.